The rows below give T cell receptor beta chains drawn from one sample of a study of shared clonotypes between healthy human individuals. Clones were sequenced by immunoSEQ multiplex PCR, and TCRdb holds only the in-frame ones, with some missing. This table holds 950,000 to 1,200,000 clones, approximately 77% found once. The sample was memory CD4+ T cells from PBMCs. The receptors stem from a man aged 18 to 35 in good health. Some clones in this sample may be carry-over from other donors' samples. Both conserved end residues are part of each CDR3. The D gene is left open where the match is weak. The size entry is marked missing in some rows and otherwise reads once, few, many or a size class.

cdr3_nt | cdr3_aa | d_call | j_call | clone_size | v_call
TGTGCCAGCAGCACAAGGGAACAGGGGTACACCGGGGAGCTGTTTTTT | CASSTREQGYTGELFF | TRBD1 | TRBJ2-2 | NA | TRBV11-3
TGTGCCAGCAGACCGACAGGGGAAGGGGGAAAACTGTTTTTT | CASRPTGEGGKLFF | TRBD1 | TRBJ1-4 | NA | TRBV27
TGTGCCAGCAGCTTAGATCCGGACAGGGGTGGGTTAAGCCAGTACTTC | CASSLDPDRGGLSQYF | TRBD1 | TRBJ2-5 | NA | TRBV11-2
TGTGCCAGCAGCACCTGGGGGCGGGCCTACGAGCAGTACTTC | CASSTWGRAYEQYF | NA | TRBJ2-7 | NA | TRBV21-1
TGTGCCAGCAATGGGGGGGAGACCCAGTACTTC | CASNGGETQYF | NA | TRBJ2-5 | NA | TRBV2
TGTGCCAGCAGCAAACAGGGGGACCAAGAGACCCAGTACTTC | CASSKQGDQETQYF | TRBD1 | TRBJ2-5 | NA | TRBV7-9
TGTGCCAGCAGCCCCGAGTGGCCAAACACTGAAGCTTTCTTT | CASSPEWPNTEAFF | NA | TRBJ1-1 | NA | TRBV27
TGTGCCAGCAGCTTGGTGGTCCCCTCAGGAGATACGCAGTATTTT | CASSLVVPSGDTQYF | NA | TRBJ2-3 | NA | TRBV5-6
TGTGCCAGCAGCTTAGGGCCGAAAAACATTCAGTACTTC | CASSLGPKNIQYF | NA | TRBJ2-4 | NA | TRBV7-8
TGTGCCAGCAGTGAAAGTCTAGCGGGGCCCGATTTT | CASSESLAGPDF | TRBD2 | TRBJ2-3 | few | TRBV2
TGTGCCAGCAGTTCCCCGCGGACAGGGGGGTACACTCAGCCCCAGCATTTT | CASSSPRTGGYTQPQHF | TRBD1 | TRBJ1-5 | NA | TRBV28
TGTGCCAGCAGCCGCGGAGGAACCTCTGGGGCCAACGTCCTGACTTTC | CASSRGGTSGANVLTF | NA | TRBJ2-6 | NA | TRBV5-4
TGTGCCATCACCGAGGACAGTAGCACAGATACGCAGTATTTT | CAITEDSSTDTQYF | NA | TRBJ2-3 | NA | TRBV10-3
TGTGCCAGCAGTGACTCCTACGAGCAGTACTTC | CASSDSYEQYF | NA | TRBJ2-7 | few | TRBV6-5
TGTGCCAGCTCGCCCACTAGCAGCTACGAGCAGTACTTC | CASSPTSSYEQYF | NA | TRBJ2-7 | NA | TRBV18
TGTGCCAGCAGCCGATCTTTGGGGGATAGCACAGATACGCAGTATTTT | CASSRSLGDSTDTQYF | NA | TRBJ2-3 | NA | TRBV7-8
TGTGCCAGCAGCTTAGGCGAGCCCCAGCATTTT | CASSLGEPQHF | NA | TRBJ1-5 | NA | TRBV5-6
TGCGCCAGCAGCCAACCTGGACTAGCGGGAGTTGATGAGCAGTTCTTC | CASSQPGLAGVDEQFF | TRBD2 | TRBJ2-1 | NA | TRBV4-3
TGCGCCAGCAGCCAAGTTCGGGGGGCTGGGGCCAACGTCCTGACTTTC | CASSQVRGAGANVLTF | TRBD2 | TRBJ2-6 | few | TRBV4-1
TGTGCCACCCGCAGGGGACTAGCGCCTACCTACGAGCAGTACTTC | CATRRGLAPTYEQYF | TRBD2 | TRBJ2-7 | few | TRBV27
TGCGCCAGCAGCTTGGCCCTTGGGGACCCCGCGAACACCGGGGAGCTGTTTTTT | CASSLALGDPANTGELFF | NA | TRBJ2-2 | NA | TRBV5-1
TGCGCCAGCAGCATAGACGGGCCTCCTAACTATGGCTACACCTTC | CASSIDGPPNYGYTF | NA | TRBJ1-2 | once | TRBV5-1
TGTGCCAGCAGCTTAGAAATAGGCGCCGAGCAGTACTTC | CASSLEIGAEQYF | NA | TRBJ2-7 | NA | TRBV7-2
TGTGCCAGTAGTATAGGGGGAGGAGGCTACTATGGCTACACCTTC | CASSIGGGGYYGYTF | NA | TRBJ1-2 | NA | TRBV19
TGTGCCAGCAAAGGGCCCTCTAGCACAGATACGCAGTATTTT | CASKGPSSTDTQYF | NA | TRBJ2-3 | NA | TRBV28
TGTGCCAGCAGTTCCTCATGGGACAGTTACACTGAAGCTTTCTTT | CASSSSWDSYTEAFF | TRBD1 | TRBJ1-1 | once | TRBV27
TGTGCCAGCTCACTTAACTCAGGGAGGATGGAGACCCAGTACTTC | CASSLNSGRMETQYF | NA | TRBJ2-5 | NA | TRBV18
TGTGCCAGCAGCAAACTCCGGACTAGCGGAACTAGCACAGATACGCAGTATTTT | CASSKLRTSGTSTDTQYF | NA | TRBJ2-3 | NA | TRBV21-1
TGTGCCAGCAGCTTAGGCGGGAAAACCTCCAATGAGCAGTTCTTC | CASSLGGKTSNEQFF | NA | TRBJ2-1 | NA | TRBV7-9
TGTGCCAGCACCTCCTCGTCAACAGGGAGTCAGCCCCAGCATTTT | CASTSSSTGSQPQHF | NA | TRBJ1-5 | NA | TRBV28
TGTGCCAGTAGTCCTCGATTGGCTAGCGGGAGGGCCCACGAGCAGTACTTC | CASSPRLASGRAHEQYF | TRBD2 | TRBJ2-7 | NA | TRBV19
TGTGCCAGTAGTTCAATAACAAGCGACACTGAAGCTTTCTTT | CASSSITSDTEAFF | NA | TRBJ1-1 | NA | TRBV19
TGCAGCTCCTTGCCCACTAGCGGGAGGTCTTTCACAGATACGCAGTATTTT | CSSLPTSGRSFTDTQYF | TRBD2 | TRBJ2-3 | NA | TRBV29-1
TGTGCCAGCAGTCCCCCCGGCCGACCCCCGGGTACTGAAGCTTTCTTT | CASSPPGRPPGTEAFF | NA | TRBJ1-1 | NA | TRBV5-4
TGTGCCAGCAGCTTGGCCGGGGGGATCTCAGACAGAAGGGGCAGGCAGTACTTC | CASSLAGGISDRRGRQYF | TRBD2 | TRBJ2-7 | NA | TRBV5-8
TGCGCCAGCAGCTTTGGCCCTTTAGGCCTTGGAAAACTGTTTTTT | CASSFGPLGLGKLFF | NA | TRBJ1-4 | NA | TRBV5-1
TGTGCCAGCAGCCTAGGGGAGGCGCGCCAAGAGACCCAGTACTTC | CASSLGEARQETQYF | NA | TRBJ2-5 | NA | TRBV11-2
TGTGCCAGCACGGCAGGGGAAGAGACCCAGTACTTC | CASTAGEETQYF | NA | TRBJ2-5 | NA | TRBV5-6
TGCGCCAGCAGCTCCCAGACAGGGCTAGCCAAAAACATTCAGTACTTC | CASSSQTGLAKNIQYF | TRBD1 | TRBJ2-4 | NA | TRBV5-1
TGCAGCGTCGACGGTCGACAAGTGCTCGATACGTCCAATGAGCAGTTCTTC | CSVDGRQVLDTSNEQFF | NA | TRBJ2-1 | NA | TRBV29-1
TGTGCCAGTAGCAGGGGTTCGTCCGGGGAGCTGTTTTTT | CASSRGSSGELFF | NA | TRBJ2-2 | NA | TRBV19
TGTGCCAGCAGTTTCAGGGACCAGCCCCAGCATTTT | CASSFRDQPQHF | NA | TRBJ1-5 | NA | TRBV6-5
TGTGCCAGCAGGGCAGGGTCGGGAGATACGCAGTATTTT | CASRAGSGDTQYF | NA | TRBJ2-3 | NA | TRBV2
TGTGCCAGCAGCTTAAGGCAGGTTTCGAACACCGGGGAGCTGTTTTTT | CASSLRQVSNTGELFF | NA | TRBJ2-2 | once | TRBV5-6
TGTGCCAGCAGCGTAGGGGGGAATTCCTACAATGAGCAGTTCTTC | CASSVGGNSYNEQFF | NA | TRBJ2-1 | NA | TRBV9
TGCGCCAGCAGCCAAGAACGAAGGACGAACACCGGGGAGCTGTTTTTT | CASSQERRTNTGELFF | NA | TRBJ2-2 | NA | TRBV4-1
TGTGCCAGCAGCTCAGACCCGACAGCCAACTATGGCTACACCTTC | CASSSDPTANYGYTF | NA | TRBJ1-2 | few | TRBV5-6
TGTGCCATCAAACCGGGACAGGGGTTGGGCGAGCAGTACTTC | CAIKPGQGLGEQYF | TRBD1 | TRBJ2-7 | many | TRBV10-3